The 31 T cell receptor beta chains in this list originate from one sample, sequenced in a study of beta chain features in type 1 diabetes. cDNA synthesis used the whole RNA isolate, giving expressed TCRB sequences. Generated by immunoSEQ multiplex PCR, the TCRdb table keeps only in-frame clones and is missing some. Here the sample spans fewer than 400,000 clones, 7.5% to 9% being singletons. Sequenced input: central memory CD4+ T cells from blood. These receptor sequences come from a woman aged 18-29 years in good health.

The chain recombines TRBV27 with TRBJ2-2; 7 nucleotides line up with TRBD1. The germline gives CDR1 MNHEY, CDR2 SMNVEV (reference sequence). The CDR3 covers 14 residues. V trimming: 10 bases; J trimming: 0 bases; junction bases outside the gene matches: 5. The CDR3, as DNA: TGTGCCACCCGAGGACAGGCGAACACCGGGGAGCTGTTTTTT. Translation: CATRGQANTGELFF.

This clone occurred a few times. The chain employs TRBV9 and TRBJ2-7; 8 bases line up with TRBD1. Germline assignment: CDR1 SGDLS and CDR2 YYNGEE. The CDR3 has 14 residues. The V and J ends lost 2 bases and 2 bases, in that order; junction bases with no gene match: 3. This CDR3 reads CASSVTGGPYEQYF. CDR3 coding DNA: TGTGCCAGCAGCGTTACAGGGGGACCCTACGAGCAGTACTTC.

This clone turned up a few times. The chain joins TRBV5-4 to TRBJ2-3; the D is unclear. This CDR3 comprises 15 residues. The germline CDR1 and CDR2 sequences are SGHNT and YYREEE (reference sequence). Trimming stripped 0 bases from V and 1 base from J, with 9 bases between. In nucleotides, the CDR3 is TGTGCCAGCAGCTTGGTGGGCCACGGCACAGATACGCAGTATTTT. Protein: CASSLVGHGTDTQYF.

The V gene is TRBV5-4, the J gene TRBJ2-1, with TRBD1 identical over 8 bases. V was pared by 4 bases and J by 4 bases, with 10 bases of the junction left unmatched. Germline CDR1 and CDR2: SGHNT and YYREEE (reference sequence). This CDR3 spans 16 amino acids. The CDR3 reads CASSAHSRTGYNEQFF. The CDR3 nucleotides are TGTGCCAGCAGCGCCCACAGCCGGACAGGGTACAATGAGCAGTTCTTC.

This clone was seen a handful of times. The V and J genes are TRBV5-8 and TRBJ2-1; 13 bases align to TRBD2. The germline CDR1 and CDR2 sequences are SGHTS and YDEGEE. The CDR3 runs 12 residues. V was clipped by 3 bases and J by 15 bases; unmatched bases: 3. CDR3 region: CASSWTSGSWFF. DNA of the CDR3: TGTGCCAGCAGCTGGACTAGCGGGAGTTGGTTCTTC. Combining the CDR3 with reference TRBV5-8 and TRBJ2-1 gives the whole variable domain EAGVTQSPTHLIKTRGQQATLRCSPISGHTSVYWYQQALGLGLQFLLWYDEGEERNRGNFPPRFSGRQFPNYSSELNVNALELEDSALYLCASSWTSGSWFFGPGTRLTVL.

As DNA, the CDR3 is TGTGCCAGCAGTGTTAGGTTCGGCTATGGCTACACCTTC. It is translated as CASSVRFGYGYTF. This rearrangement joins TRBV6-1 to TRBJ1-2, with no clear D. V gave up 4 bases and J gave up 4 bases, with 10 bases separating them. CDR3 length equals 13 residues. Germline loops: CDR1 MNHNS, CDR2 SASEGT.

The CDR3 here is CASNLQDDNYGYTF. Written as DNA, the CDR3 is TGTGCCAGCAACCTCCAGGACGACAACTATGGCTACACCTTC. The chain links TRBV6-6 to TRBJ1-2; D is ambiguous. The CDR3 spans 14 residues. V lost 7 bases, J lost 2 bases, and 14 bases lay in between. The germline gives CDR1 MNHNY, CDR2 SVGAGI (reference sequence).

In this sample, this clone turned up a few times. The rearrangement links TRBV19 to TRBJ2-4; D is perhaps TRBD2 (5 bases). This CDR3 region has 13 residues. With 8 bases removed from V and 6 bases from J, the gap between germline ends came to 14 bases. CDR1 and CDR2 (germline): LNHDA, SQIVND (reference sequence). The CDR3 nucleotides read TGTGCCAGTGCCCCCCCGGGGATAAACATTCAGTACTTC. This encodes CASAPPGINIQYF.

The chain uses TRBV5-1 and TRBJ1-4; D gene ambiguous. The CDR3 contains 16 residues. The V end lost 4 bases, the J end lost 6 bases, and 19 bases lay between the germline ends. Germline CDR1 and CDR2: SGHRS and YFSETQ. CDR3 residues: CASSRDALGSHEKLFF. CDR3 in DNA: TGCGCCAGCAGCCGCGATGCATTGGGGAGTCATGAAAAACTGTTTTTT.

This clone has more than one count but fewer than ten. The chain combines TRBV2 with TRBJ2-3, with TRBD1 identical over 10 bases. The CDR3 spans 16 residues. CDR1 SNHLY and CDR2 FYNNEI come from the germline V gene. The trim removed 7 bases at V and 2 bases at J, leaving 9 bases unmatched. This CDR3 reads CASNGADRGNTDTQYF. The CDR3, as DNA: TGTGCCAGCAATGGCGCGGACAGGGGGAACACAGATACGCAGTATTTT.

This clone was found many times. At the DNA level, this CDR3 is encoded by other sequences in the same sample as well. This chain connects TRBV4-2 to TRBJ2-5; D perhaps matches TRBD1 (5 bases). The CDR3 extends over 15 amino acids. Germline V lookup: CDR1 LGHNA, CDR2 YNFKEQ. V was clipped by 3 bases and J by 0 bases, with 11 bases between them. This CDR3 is CASSQTPGYQETQYF. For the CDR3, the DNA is TGTGCCAGCAGCCAGACACCAGGGTACCAAGAGACCCAGTACTTC.

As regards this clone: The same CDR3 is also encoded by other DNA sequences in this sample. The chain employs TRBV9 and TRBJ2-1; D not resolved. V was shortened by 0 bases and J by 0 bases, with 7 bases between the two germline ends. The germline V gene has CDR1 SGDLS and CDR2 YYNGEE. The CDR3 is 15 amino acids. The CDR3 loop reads CASSVAPSSYNEQFF. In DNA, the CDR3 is TGTGCCAGCAGCGTAGCTCCCTCCTCCTACAATGAGCAGTTCTTC. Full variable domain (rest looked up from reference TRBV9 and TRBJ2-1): DSGVTQTPKHLITATGQRVTLRCSPRSGDLSVYWYQQSLDQGLQFLIQYYNGEERAKGNILERFSAQQFPDLHSELNLSSLELGDSALYFCASSVAPSSYNEQFFGPGTRLTVL.

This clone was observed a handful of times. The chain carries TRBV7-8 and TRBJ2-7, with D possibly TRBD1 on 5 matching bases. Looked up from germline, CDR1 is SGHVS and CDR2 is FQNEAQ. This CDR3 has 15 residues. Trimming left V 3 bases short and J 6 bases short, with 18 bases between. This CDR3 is CASSLWGRADGEQYF. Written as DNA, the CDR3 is TGTGCCAGCAGCTTGTGGGGCAGGGCGGATGGCGAGCAGTACTTC.

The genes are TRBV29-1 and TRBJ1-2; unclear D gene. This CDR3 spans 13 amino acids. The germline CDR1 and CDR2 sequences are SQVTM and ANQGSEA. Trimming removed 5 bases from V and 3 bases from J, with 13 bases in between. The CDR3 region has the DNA TGCAGCGTTCGCGACGCGGAGGACTATGGCTACACCTTC. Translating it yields CSVRDAEDYGYTF. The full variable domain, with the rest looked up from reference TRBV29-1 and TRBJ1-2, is SAVISQKPSRDICQRGTSLTIQCQVDSQVTMMFWYRQQPGQSLTLIATANQGSEATYESGFVIDKFPISRPNLTFSTLTVSNMSPEDSSIYLCSVRDAEDYGYTFGSGTRLTVV.

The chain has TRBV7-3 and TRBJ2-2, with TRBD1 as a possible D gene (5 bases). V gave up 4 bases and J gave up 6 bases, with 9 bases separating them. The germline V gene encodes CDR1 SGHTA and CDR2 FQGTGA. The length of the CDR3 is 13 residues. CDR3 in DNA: TGTGCCAGCAGCTCCAGGGTATCCGGGGAGCTGTTTTTT. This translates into CASSSRVSGELFF. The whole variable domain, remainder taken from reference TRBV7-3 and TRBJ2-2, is GAGVSQTPSNKVTEKGKYVELRCDPISGHTALYWYRQSLGQGPEFLIYFQGTGAADDSGLPNDRFFAVRPEGSVSTLKIQRTERGDSAVYLCASSSRVSGELFFGEGSRLTVL.

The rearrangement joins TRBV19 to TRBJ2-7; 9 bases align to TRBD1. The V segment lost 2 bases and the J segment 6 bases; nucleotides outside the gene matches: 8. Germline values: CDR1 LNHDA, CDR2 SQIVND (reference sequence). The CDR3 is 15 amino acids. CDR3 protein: CASSINAGQGREQYF. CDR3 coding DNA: TGTGCCAGTAGTATAAACGCGGGACAGGGACGCGAGCAGTACTTC.

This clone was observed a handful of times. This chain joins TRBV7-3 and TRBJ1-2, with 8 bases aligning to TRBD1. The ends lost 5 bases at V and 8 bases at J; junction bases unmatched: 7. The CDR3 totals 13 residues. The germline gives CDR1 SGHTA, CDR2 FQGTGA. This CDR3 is CASSRTGGKGYTF. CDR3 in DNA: TGTGCCAGCAGCCGCACAGGGGGGAAGGGCTACACCTTC.

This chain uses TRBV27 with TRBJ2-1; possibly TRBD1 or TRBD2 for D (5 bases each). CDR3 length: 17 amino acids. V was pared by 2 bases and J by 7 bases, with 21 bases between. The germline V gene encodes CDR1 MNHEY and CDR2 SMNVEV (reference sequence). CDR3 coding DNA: TGTGCCAGCAGTTTAGAGGGGTGGTTGGGAGCCGGAAATGAGCAGTTCTTC. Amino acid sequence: CASSLEGWLGAGNEQFF.

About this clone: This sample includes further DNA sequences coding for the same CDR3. The DNA for the CDR3 is TGTGCCAGCAGCCTCGCTACCGATACGCAGTATTTT. It translates to CASSLATDTQYF. The chain is built from TRBV7-9 and TRBJ2-3; D gene uncertain. V gave up 5 bases and J gave up 6 bases, with 9 bases separating them. Germline V gene lookup returns CDR1 SEHNR and CDR2 FQNEAQ (reference sequence). The CDR3 loop spans 12 amino acids. Based on the CDR3 plus reference TRBV7-9 and TRBJ2-3, the full variable domain is DTGVSQNPRHKITKRGQNVTFRCDPISEHNRLYWYRQTLGQGPEFLTYFQNEAQLEKSRLLSDRFSAERPKGSFSTLEIQRTEQGDSAMYLCASSLATDTQYFGPGTRLTVL.

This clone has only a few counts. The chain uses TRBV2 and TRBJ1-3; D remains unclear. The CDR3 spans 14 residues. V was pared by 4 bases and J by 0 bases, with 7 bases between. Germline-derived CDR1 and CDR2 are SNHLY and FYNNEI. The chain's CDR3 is CASSVRSSGNTIYF. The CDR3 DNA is TGTGCCAGCAGTGTCAGGAGCTCTGGAAACACCATATATTTT.

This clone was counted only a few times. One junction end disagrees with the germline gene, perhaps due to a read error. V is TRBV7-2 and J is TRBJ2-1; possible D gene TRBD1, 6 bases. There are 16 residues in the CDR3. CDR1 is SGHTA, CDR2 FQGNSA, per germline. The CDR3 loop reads CASSQDKGGGYNEQFF. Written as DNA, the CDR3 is TGCGCCAGCAGCCAAGATAAAGGGGGTGGCTACAATGAGCAGTTCTTC.

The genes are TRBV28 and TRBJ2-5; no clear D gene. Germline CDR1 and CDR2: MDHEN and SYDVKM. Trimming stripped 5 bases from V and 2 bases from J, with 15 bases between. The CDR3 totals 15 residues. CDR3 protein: CASSPPRGAQETQYF. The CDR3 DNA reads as TGTGCCAGCAGTCCGCCCCGTGGTGCACAAGAGACCCAGTACTTC.

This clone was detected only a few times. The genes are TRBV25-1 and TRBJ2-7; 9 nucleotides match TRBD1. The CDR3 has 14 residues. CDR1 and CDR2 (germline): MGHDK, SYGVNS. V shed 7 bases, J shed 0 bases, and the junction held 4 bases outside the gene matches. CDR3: CASISDRGSYEQYF. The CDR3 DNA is TGTGCCAGCATCTCGGACAGGGGCTCCTACGAGCAGTACTTC.

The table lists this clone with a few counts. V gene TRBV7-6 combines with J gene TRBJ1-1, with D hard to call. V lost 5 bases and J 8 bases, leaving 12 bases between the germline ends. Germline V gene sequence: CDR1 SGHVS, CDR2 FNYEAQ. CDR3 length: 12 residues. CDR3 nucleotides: TGTGCCAGCAGCCCTAGCGGTAGGGAAGCTTTCTTT. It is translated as CASSPSGREAFF.

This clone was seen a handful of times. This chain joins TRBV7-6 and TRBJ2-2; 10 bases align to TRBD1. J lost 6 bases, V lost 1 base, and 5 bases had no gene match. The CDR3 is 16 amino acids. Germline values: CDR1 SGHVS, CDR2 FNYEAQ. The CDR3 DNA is TGTGCCAGCAGCTTAGTCCCCGGGACAGGGGCCGGGGAGCTGTTTTTT. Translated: CASSLVPGTGAGELFF.

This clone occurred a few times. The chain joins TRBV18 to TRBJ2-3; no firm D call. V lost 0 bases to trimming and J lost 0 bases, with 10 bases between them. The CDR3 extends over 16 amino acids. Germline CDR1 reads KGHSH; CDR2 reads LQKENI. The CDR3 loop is CASSPPRLTSTDTQYF. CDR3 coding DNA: TGTGCCAGCTCACCACCGAGGCTCACTAGCACAGATACGCAGTATTTT.

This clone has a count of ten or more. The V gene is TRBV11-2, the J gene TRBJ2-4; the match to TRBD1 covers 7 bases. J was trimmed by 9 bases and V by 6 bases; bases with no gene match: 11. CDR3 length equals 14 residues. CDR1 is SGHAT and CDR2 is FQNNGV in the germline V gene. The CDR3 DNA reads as TGTGCCAGCAGTGTGGCCAGGCCAGGGGGCATTCAGTACTTC. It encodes CASSVARPGGIQYF.

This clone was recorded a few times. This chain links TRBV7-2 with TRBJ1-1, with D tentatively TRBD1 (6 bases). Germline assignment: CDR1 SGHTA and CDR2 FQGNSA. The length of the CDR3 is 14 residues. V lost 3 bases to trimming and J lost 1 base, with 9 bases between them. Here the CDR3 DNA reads TGTGCCAGCAGCTTGGCACAGGGGAACACTGAAGCTTTCTTT. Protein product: CASSLAQGNTEAFF.

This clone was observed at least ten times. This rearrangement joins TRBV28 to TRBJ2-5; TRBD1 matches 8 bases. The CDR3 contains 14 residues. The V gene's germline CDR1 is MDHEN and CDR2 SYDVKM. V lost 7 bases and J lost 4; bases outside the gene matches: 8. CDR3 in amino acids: CASTPPGTGETQYF. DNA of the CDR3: TGTGCCAGCACCCCTCCCGGGACAGGAGAGACCCAGTACTTC.

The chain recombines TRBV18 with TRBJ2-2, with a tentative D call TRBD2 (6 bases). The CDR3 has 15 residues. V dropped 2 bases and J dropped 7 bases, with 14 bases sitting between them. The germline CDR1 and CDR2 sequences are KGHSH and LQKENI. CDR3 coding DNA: TGTGCCAGCTCACCATACGCGGGGACGAACGGGGAGCTGTTTTTT. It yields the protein CASSPYAGTNGELFF.

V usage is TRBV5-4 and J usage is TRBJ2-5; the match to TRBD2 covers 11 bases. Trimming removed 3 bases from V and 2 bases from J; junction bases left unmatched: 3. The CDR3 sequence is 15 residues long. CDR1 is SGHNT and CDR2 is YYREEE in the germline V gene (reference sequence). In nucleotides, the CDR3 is TGTGCCAGCAGCTCCAGACTAGCGGGACAAGAGACCCAGTACTTC. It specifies CASSSRLAGQETQYF. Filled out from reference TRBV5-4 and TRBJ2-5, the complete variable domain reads ETGVTQSPTHLIKTRGQQVTLRCSSQSGHNTVSWYQQALGQGPQFIFQYYREEENGRGNFPPRFSGLQFPNYSSELNVNALELDDSALYLCASSSRLAGQETQYFGPGTRLLVL.